This T cell receptor (beta chain) is drawn from a study of OX40 agonist ivuxolimab in advanced cancers. Study context: Those enrolled were less than 85% male, with a mean age of roughly 62 years and ages from about 20 to 85.

J was trimmed by 4 bases and V by 5 bases; bases with no gene match: 7. The CDR3 contains 14 residues. The germline V gene encodes CDR1 MDHEN and CDR2 SYDVKM. Using immunoSEQ multiplex PCR, the repertoire was profiled, and TCRdb retains in-frame clones only, with some absent. Seen here are about 94,000 clones, 88% observed once, and the top ten hold 0.25% to 0.3%. The chain carries TRBV28 and TRBJ1-2, with TRBD1 identical over 7 bases. The sequenced sample was CD4+ or CD8+ T cells sorted from blood, obtained in a trial of the OX40 agonist ivuxolimab. The TCR comes from an adult with an advanced solid tumor such as melanoma, head and neck, liver or kidney cancer. The CDR3 here is CASSLTGVGYGYTF. CDR3 in DNA: TGTGCCAGCAGTCTTACAGGGGTGGGCTATGGCTACACCTTC.